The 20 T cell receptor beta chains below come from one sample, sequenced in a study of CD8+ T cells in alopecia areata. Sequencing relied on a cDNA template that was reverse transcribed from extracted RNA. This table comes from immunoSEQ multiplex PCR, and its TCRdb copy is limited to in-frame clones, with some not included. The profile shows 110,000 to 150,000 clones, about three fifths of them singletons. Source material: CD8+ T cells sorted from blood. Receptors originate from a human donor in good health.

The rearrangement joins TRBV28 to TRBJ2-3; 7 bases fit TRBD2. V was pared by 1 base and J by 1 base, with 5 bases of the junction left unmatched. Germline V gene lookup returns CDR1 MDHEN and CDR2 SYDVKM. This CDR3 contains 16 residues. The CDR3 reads CASSLSAGAGTDTQYF. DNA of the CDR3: TGTGCCAGCAGTTTATCGGCGGGAGCCGGCACAGATACGCAGTATTTT.

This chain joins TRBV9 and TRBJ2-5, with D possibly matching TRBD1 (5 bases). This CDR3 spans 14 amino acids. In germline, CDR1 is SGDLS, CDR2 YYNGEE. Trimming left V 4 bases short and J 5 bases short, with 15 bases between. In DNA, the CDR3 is TGTGCCAGCAGCCCATGGGCAGGGCAGGAGACCCAGTACTTC. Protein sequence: CASSPWAGQETQYF. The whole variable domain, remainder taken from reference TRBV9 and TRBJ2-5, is DSGVTQTPKHLITATGQRVTLRCSPRSGDLSVYWYQQSLDQGLQFLIQYYNGEERAKGNILERFSAQQFPDLHSELNLSSLELGDSALYFCASSPWAGQETQYFGPGTRLLVL.

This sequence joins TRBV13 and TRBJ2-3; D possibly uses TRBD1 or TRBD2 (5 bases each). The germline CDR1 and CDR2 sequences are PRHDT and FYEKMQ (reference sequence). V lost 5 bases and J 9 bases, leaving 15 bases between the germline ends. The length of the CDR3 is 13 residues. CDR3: CASSPPGRATQYF. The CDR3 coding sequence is TGTGCCAGCAGCCCCCCGGGACGTGCAACGCAGTATTTT.

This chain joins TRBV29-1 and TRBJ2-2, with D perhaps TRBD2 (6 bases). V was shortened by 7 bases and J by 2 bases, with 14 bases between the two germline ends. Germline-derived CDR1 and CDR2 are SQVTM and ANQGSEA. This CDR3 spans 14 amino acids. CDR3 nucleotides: TGCAGCGCCGTGGGGGGAGTTAACACCGGGGAGCTGTTTTTT. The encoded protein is CSAVGGVNTGELFF.

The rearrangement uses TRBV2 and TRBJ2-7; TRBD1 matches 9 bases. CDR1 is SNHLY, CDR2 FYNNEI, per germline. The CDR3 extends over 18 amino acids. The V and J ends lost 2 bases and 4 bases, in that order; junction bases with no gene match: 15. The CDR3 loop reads CASSEPDRGPRPDYEQYF. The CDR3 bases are TGTGCCAGCAGTGAACCGGACAGGGGTCCGAGACCTGATTACGAGCAGTACTTC.

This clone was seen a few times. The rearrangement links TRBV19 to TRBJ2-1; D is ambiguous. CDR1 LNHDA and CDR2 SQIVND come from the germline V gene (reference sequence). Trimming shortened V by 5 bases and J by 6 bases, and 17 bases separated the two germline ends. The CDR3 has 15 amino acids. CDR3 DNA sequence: TGTGCCAGTAGTCGGTCGCAGAACCCCATCAATGAGCAGTTCTTC. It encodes CASSRSQNPINEQFF. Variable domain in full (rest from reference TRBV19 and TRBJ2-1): DGGITQSPKYLFRKEGQNVTLSCEQNLNHDAMYWYRQDPGQGLRLIYYSQIVNDFQKGDIAEGYSVSREKKESFPLTVTSAQKNPTAFYLCASSRSQNPINEQFFGPGTRLTVL.

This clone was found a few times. CDR3 coding DNA: TGTGCCAGCAGTGAAGCAGCTAATGAGCAGTTCTTC. Translation: CASSEAANEQFF. The V and J genes are TRBV25-1 and TRBJ2-1; the D is unclear. Germline V gene data show CDR1 as MGHDK and CDR2 as SYGVNS. Trimming removed 2 bases from V and 7 bases from J, with 6 bases in between. The CDR3 loop spans 12 amino acids.

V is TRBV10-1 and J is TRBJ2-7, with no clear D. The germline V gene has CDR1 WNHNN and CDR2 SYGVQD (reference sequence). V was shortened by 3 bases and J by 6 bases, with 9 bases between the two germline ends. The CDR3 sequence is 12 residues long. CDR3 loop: CASSEGFSEQYF. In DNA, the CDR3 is TGCGCCAGCAGTGAAGGATTTTCCGAGCAGTACTTC.

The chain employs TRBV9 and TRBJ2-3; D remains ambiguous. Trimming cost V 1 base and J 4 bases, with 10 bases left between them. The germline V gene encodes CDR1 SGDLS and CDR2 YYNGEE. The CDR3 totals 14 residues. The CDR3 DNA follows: TGTGCCAGCAGCGTATTAGGTATTGCAGATACGCAGTATTTT. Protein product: CASSVLGIADTQYF.

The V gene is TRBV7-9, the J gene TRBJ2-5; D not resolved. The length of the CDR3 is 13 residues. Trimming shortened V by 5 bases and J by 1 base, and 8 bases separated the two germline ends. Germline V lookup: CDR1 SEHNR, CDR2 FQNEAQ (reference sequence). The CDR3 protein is CASSGDIQETQYF. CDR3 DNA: TGTGCCAGCAGCGGTGACATCCAAGAGACCCAGTACTTC.

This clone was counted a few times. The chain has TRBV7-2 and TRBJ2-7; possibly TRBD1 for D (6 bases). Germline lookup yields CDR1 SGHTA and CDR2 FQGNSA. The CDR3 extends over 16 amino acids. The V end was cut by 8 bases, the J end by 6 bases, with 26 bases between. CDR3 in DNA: TGTGCCAGCTCCGGCGAGGGGGTGAGGTCTTCTATCGAGCAGTACTTC. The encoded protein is CASSGEGVRSSIEQYF.

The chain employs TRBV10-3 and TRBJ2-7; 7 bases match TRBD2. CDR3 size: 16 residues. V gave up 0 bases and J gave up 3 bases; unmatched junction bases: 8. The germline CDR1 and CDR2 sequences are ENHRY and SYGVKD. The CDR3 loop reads CAISESMGGSFYEQYF. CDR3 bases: TGTGCCATCAGTGAGTCGATGGGCGGGAGTTTCTACGAGCAGTACTTC.

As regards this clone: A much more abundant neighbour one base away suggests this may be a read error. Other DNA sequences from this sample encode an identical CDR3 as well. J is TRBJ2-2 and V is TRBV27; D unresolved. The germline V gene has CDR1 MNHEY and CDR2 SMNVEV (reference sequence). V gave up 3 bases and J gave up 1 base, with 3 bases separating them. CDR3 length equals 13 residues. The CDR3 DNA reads TGTGCCAGCAGTTTGGGGAACACCGGGGAGCTGTTTTTT. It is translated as CASSLGNTGELFF.

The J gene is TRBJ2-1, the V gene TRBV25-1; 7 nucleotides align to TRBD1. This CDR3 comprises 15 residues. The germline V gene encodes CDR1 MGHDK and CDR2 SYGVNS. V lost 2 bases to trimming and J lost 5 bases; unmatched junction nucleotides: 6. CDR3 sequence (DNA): TGTGCCAGCAGTGAACCTACAGGGGCGGACAATGAGCAGTTCTTC. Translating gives CASSEPTGADNEQFF.

The CDR3 sequence: CASSYQEGPDTQYF. DNA for the CDR3: TGTGCCAGCAGTTACCAGGAGGGGCCAGATACGCAGTATTTT. This chain uses TRBV6-6 with TRBJ2-3, with D maybe TRBD2 (6 bases). CDR3 length: 14 residues. Trimming pared 2 bases from V and 4 bases from J, leaving 10 bases between. The germline gives CDR1 MNHNY, CDR2 SVGAGI (reference sequence).

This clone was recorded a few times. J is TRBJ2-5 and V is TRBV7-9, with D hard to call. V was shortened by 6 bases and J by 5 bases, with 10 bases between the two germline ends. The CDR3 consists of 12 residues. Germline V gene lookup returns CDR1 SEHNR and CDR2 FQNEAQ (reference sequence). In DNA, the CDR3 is TGTGCCAGCAGGTCGATACGGGAGACCCAGTACTTC. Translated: CASRSIRETQYF.

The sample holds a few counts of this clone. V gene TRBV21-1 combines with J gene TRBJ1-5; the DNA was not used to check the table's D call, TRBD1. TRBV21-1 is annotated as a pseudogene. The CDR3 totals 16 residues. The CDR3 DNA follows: TGTGCCAGCAGCCCCAAGGTGGGCAGGGTCGATCAGCCCCAGCATTTT. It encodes CASSPKVGRVDQPQHF.

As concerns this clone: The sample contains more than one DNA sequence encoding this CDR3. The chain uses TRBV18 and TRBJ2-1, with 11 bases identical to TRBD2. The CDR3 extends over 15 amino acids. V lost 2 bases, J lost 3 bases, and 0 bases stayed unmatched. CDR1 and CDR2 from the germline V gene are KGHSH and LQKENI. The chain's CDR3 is CASSPGTSGYNEQFF. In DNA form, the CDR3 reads TGTGCCAGCTCACCAGGGACTAGCGGCTACAATGAGCAGTTCTTC.

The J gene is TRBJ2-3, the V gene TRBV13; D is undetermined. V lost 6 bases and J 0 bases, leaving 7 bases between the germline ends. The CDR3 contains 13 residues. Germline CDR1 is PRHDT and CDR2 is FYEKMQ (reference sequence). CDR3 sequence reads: CASREESTDTQYF. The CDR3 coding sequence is TGTGCCAGCAGAGAGGAGAGCACAGATACGCAGTATTTT.

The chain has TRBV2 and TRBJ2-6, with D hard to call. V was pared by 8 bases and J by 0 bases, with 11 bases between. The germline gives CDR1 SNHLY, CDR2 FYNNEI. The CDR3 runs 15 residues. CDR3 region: CASGPGSSGANVLTF. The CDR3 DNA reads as TGTGCCAGCGGGCCAGGCAGCTCTGGGGCCAACGTCCTGACTTTC.